These 5 T cell receptor beta chains share one sample of origin, sequenced in a study of T cells after yellow fever vaccination. One entry per CDR3 protein, called by TCRdb with MiXCR from the 5' RACE reads. The table lists some 350,000 distinct CDR3 sequences, roughly 8.7% of them singletons, with under 20% in the top ten. Material: PBMCs, obtained on the day of the first yellow fever vaccination. These receptors were obtained from a man aged 18 to 30 who received the YFV17D yellow fever vaccine.

The rearrangement uses TRBV6-1 and TRBJ1-4; D remains ambiguous. The CDR3 consists of 16 residues. Trimming removed 6 bases from V and 6 bases from J, with 20 bases in between. CDR1 and CDR2 from the germline V gene are MNHNS and SASEGT. The CDR3 reads CASRPLRLLRDEKLFF. CDR3 coding DNA: TGTGCCAGCAGACCCCTGCGCCTACTCCGAGATGAAAAACTGTTTTTT.

V is TRBV7-9 and J is TRBJ1-4, with D possibly being TRBD1 (5 bases). This CDR3 has 15 amino acids. Germline values: CDR1 SEHNR, CDR2 FQNEAQ (reference sequence). The V end was cut by 3 bases, the J end by 4 bases, with 12 bases between. The CDR3 loop reads CASSFGDSRNEKLFF. For the CDR3, the DNA is TGTGCCAGCAGCTTTGGCGACAGCCGTAATGAAAAACTGTTTTTT.

This clonotype was seen only once. The J gene is TRBJ2-1, the V gene TRBV19; D gene ambiguous. Per the germline V gene, CDR1 is LNHDA and CDR2 is SQIVND (reference sequence). The CDR3 loop spans 21 amino acids. V was pared by 1 base and J by 0 bases, with 25 bases between. The CDR3 nucleotides read TGTGCCAGTAGTATAGCCTACCCCCGCCGCGAGCGTAAAAGCTCCTACAATGAGCAGTTCTTC. This gives the protein CASSIAYPRRERKSSYNEQFF. The whole variable domain, remainder taken from reference TRBV19 and TRBJ2-1, is DGGITQSPKYLFRKEGQNVTLSCEQNLNHDAMYWYRQDPGQGLRLIYYSQIVNDFQKGDIAEGYSVSREKKESFPLTVTSAQKNPTAFYLCASSIAYPRRERKSSYNEQFFGPGTRLTVL.

There are a few counts of this clonotype. This sequence joins TRBV7-2 and TRBJ2-7; TRBD2 might be the D (6 bases). V shed 5 bases and J shed 7 bases, with 18 bases lying between them. Germline values: CDR1 SGHTA, CDR2 FQGNSA. The CDR3 sequence is 14 residues long. The CDR3 loop reads CASSTGTLRWEQYF. Written as DNA, the CDR3 is TGTGCCAGCAGCACCGGGACTCTCCGTTGGGAGCAGTACTTC.

This clonotype has just a few counts. The chain couples TRBV4-2 to TRBJ2-2; D is unresolved. The germline CDR1 and CDR2 sequences are LGHNA and YNFKEQ. V was shortened by 0 bases and J by 5 bases, with 7 bases between the two germline ends. This CDR3 is 14 amino acids long. The CDR3 loop is CASSQDLVTGELFF. The CDR3 DNA is TGTGCCAGCAGCCAAGATCTAGTGACCGGGGAGCTGTTTTTT.